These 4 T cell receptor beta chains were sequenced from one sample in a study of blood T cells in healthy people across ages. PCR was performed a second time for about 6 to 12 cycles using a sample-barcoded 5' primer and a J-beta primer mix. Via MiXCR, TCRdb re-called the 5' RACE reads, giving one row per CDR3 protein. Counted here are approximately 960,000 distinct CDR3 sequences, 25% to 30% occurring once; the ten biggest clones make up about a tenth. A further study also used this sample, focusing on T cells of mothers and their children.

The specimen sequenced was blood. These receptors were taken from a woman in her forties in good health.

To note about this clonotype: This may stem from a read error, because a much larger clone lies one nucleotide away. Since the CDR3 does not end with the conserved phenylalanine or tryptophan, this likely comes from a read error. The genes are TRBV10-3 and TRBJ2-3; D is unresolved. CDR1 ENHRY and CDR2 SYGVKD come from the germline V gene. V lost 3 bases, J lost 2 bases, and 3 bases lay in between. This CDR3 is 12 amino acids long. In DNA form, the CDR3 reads TGTGCCATCAGTGACCCCACAGATACGCAGTATTTG. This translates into CAISDPTDTQYL.

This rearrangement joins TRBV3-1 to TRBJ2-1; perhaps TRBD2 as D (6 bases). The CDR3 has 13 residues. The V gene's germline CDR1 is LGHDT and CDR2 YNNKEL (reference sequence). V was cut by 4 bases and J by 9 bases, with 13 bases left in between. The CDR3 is CASSLRLGSEQFF. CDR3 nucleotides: TGTGCCAGCAGCCTTCGACTAGGTAGTGAGCAGTTCTTC.

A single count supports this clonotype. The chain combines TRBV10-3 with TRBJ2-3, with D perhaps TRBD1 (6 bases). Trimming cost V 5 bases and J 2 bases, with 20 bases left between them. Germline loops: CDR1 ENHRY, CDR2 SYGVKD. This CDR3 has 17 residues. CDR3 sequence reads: CAISPLVAQGVTDTQYF. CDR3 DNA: TGTGCCATCAGTCCCTTAGTAGCACAGGGTGTCACAGATACGCAGTATTTT.

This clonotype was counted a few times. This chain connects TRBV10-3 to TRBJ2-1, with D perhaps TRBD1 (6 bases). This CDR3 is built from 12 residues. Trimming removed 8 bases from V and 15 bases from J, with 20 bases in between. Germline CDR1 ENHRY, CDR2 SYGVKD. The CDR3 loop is CAIGGQDVPPFF. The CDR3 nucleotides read TGTGCCATCGGGGGACAAGACGTACCCCCGTTCTTC.